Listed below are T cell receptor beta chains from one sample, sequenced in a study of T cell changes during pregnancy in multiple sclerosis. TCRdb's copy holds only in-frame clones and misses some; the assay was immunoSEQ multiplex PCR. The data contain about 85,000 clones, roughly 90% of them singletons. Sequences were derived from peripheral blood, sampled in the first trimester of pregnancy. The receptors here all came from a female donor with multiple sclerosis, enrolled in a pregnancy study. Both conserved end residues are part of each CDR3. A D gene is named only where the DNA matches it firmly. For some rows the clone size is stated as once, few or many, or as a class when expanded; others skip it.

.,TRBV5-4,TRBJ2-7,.,TGTGCCAGCAGCTTCCAGGGGCGCTCCTACGAGCAGTACTTC,CASSFQGRSYEQYF
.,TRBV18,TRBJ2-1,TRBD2,TGTGCCAGCTCACCACTAGCGGGAGGGGTCGATGAGCAGTTCTTC,CASSPLAGGVDEQFF
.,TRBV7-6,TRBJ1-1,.,TGTGCCAGCAGCTTAGCGGAGGGCTCGAACACTGAAGCTTTCTTT,CASSLAEGSNTEAFF
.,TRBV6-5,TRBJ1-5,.,TGTGCCAGCAGCGCCGCACTCATCGACTGGCATTTT,CASSAALIDWHF
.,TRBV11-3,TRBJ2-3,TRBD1,TGTGCCAGCAGCTTACAGGGGGCGGAAGGTACGCAGTATTTT,CASSLQGAEGTQYF
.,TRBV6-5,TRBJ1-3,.,TGTGCCAGCAGTTACTCGGGTGAAGGCGGGAACACCATATATTTT,CASSYSGEGGNTIYF
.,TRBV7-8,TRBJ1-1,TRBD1,TGTGCCAGCAGTACCGACAGGGCGGACACTGAAGCTTTCTTT,CASSTDRADTEAFF
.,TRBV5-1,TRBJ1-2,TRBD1,TGCGCCAGCAGCCCCACAACAGGGGACAGTGACTATGGCTACACCTTC,CASSPTTGDSDYGYTF
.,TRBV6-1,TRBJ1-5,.,TGTGCCAGCAGTGTGGCGGGGGGCATGCAGCCCCAGCATTTT,CASSVAGGMQPQHF
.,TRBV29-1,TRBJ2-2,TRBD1,TGCAGCGTAACCGGGACAGGGGTCACCGGGGAGCTGTTTTTT,CSVTGTGVTGELFF
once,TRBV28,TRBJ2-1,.,TGTGCCAGCAGTACACCAGGGGGGAGTGGTAATGAGCAGTTCTTC,CASSTPGGSGNEQFF
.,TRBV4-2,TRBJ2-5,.,TGTGCCAGCAGCCAACAACCTGGACAGAACTCGAGGTGGGAGACCCAGTACTTC,CASSQQPGQNSRWETQYF
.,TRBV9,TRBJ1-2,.,TGTGCCAGCAGCGGAGGGACAAAGCTTACCTATGGCTACACCTTC,CASSGGTKLTYGYTF
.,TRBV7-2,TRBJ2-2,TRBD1,TGTGCCAGCAGCTGGGGGACAGGTACCGGGGAGCTGTTTTTT,CASSWGTGTGELFF
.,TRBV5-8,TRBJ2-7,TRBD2,TGTGCCAGCAGCCCGGGACTAGCGGACTACGAGCAGTACTTC,CASSPGLADYEQYF
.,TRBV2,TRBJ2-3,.,TGTGCCAGCAGTGACCGGACAATCGGAGATACGCAGTATTTT,CASSDRTIGDTQYF
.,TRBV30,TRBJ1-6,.,TGTGCCTGGAGTCCGGGGGTTAAGTCACCCCTCCACTTT,CAWSPGVKSPLHF
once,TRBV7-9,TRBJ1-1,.,TGTGCCAGCAGCTTAGCGGTTAGCTCTAACACTGAAGCTTTCTTT,CASSLAVSSNTEAFF
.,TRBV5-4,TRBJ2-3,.,TGTGCCAGCAGCTTGGACCCAAAGCTCCCCTCTACGCAGTATTTT,CASSLDPKLPSTQYF
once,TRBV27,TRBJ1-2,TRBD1,TGTGCCAGCAGTTTGACGACAGGGGGTGGGTATGGCTACACCTTC,CASSLTTGGGYGYTF
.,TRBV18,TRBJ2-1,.,TGTGCCAGCTCATCACAGGGAGGACGCTCCTACAATGAGCAGTTCTTC,CASSSQGGRSYNEQFF
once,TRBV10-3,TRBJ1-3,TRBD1,TGTGCCATCAGATCCCCGGGACAGACCACTGGAAACACCATATATTTT,CAIRSPGQTTGNTIYF
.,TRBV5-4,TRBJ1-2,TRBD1,TGTGCCAGCAGCTCGGGACAGACCTATGGCTACACCTTC,CASSSGQTYGYTF